This T cell receptor beta chain came from a study of radiation and T cells in renal cell carcinoma (TCRdb year 2020). Some background on the complete study: Samples were obtained from a clinical trial, in which 15 Gy stereotactic body radiation therapy was delivered to primary renal cell carcinomas and nephrectomy was performed 4 weeks later. TCR beta sequencing covered fewer than 60 samples in total, comprising some 26 tumors and roughly 27 peripheral blood samples. Across all 53 samples, 4 million or so unique CDR3 nucleotide sequences encoding 2.5 million to 3 million unique CDR3 amino acid sequences were identified. On the study overall, not on this receptor specifically: Because no pretreatment tumor biopsies were available, whether clonotypes were present in the tumor at baseline could not be determined. Because the trial had a single-armed design, the trial could not examine how radiation dose or scheduling affected the TCR repertoire. Top tumor clonotypes rose in blood from baseline to 2 weeks post-radiation, then contracted by 4 weeks, suggesting transient expansion of tumor-resident clones. Blood repertoire dynamics were not followed beyond 4 weeks after treatment.

TCR beta libraries were generated from genomic DNA with the immunoSEQ kit, following the manufacturer's recommendations. Library preparation used a first multiplex PCR with proprietary primers, then a second PCR adding unique barcodes, with bead cleanups after each round. Each sample batch included a kit-provided positive control reaction and a negative control reaction. The final libraries underwent checking on an Agilent 4200 TapeStation D1000 ScreenTape, volumetric pooling, and quantification by qPCR. Sequencing ran on an Illumina NextSeq500 with a MidOutput 150-cycle cartridge, using 156 Read1 and 15 Index1 cycles with kit custom primers. The pooled library was loaded at approximately 1 pM with an approximately 22% PhiX control spike-in. The published analysis was carried out like this. Vendor-processed data were analyzed in R, and a clonotype was defined as all T cells sharing the same CDR3 nucleotide sequence. For clone abundance analyses, frequencies were normalized to the 10,000 most abundant clones per sample. Public T cell clones, averaging fewer than five per sample, were removed before analysis. A difference in abundance of at least 32-fold between compartments was used to define tumor-enriched and baseline blood-enriched clonotypes. A beta-binomial differential abundance model was used to identify clonotypes that expanded or contracted between blood time points. Similarity between tumor and blood repertoires was quantified using the Baroni-Urbani and Buser coefficient, and groups were compared with two-tailed Wilcoxon tests in R. TCRdb retrieved this table from immuneACCESS and kept in-frame rearrangements only. Not all clones are present; in checked studies, unresolved V genes account for under half, and no reason is known for the remainder. V and J calls plus clone size are reproduced from that table; the DNA served to infer D and trimming. In all, the sample holds about 59,000 clones, and 60% to 85% of those were seen once. The top ten clonotypes cover more than 7% of the sample.

V loses 4 bases, J loses 5 bases, and the germline ends lie 18 bases apart. The CDR3 spans 15 residues, from the cysteine through the phenylalanine. Only the CDR3 portion is preserved as DNA: 45 bases, with reading frame beginning at the first base. CDR1 SGHRS and CDR2 YFSETQ were looked up in the germline V gene. As for this clone: It has no known antigen specificity. No per-base quality is available; no much larger clone lies one base away.

The time point label for this specimen denotes: baseline pretreatment blood. The treatment or condition label on this specimen signifies: 15 Gy SBRT to primary tumor, nephrectomy 4 weeks later. To follow tumor-enriched clonotypes, serial peripheral blood was collected from radiation-treated patients at baseline and at 2 weeks and 4 weeks after SBRT. Every patient had renal cell carcinoma of clear cell pathology. The QIAamp DNA Blood Mini Kit (Qiagen) was used to prepare genomic DNA for TCR sequencing. The analyses included only samples that passed all quality control checks. The sequence was collected from a man aged 55 to 70 with renal cell carcinoma. The specimen comprised blood, sampled from a patient whose treatment included radiotherapy and nephrectomy. Recombination linked TRBV5-1 to TRBJ2-5; too little of a D gene remains to name it. Here the CDR3 is given as CASSPTGLAGETQYF. Read as DNA, the sequence is TGCGCCAGCAGCCCAACCGGGCTCGCCGGGGAGACCCAGTACTTC.